The rows below give T cell receptor beta chains drawn from one sample of a study of blood T cell repertoires in COVID-19. Produced via immunoSEQ multiplex PCR; TCRdb's table is partial and in-frame only. The sample holds about 140,000 clones, around nine tenths seen once. Material for sequencing was peripheral blood. These receptors were taken from a woman between 40 and 50 years old with acute or convalescent COVID-19. The CDR3 runs from the conserved cysteine through the conserved F or W. D genes are given only for firm matches. Not all rows give a size; the values are once, few, many and, for expanded clones, a class.

V	J	size	D	CDR3	DNA
TRBV10-3	TRBJ1-1	.	.	CAISVLGAYTEAFF	TGTGCCATCAGTGTATTGGGGGCTTACACTGAAGCTTTCTTT
TRBV29-1	TRBJ2-5	.	.	CSVDRDSAGETQYF	TGCAGCGTAGACCGGGACTCGGCGGGGGAGACCCAGTACTTC
TRBV4-3	TRBJ2-7	.	.	CASSQDQATYEQYF	TGCGCCAGCAGCCAAGACCAGGCTACCTACGAGCAGTACTTC
TRBV27	TRBJ2-1	.	.	CASSLSAFYNEQFF	TGTGCCAGCAGTTTATCGGCCTTTTACAATGAGCAGTTCTTC
TRBV4-1	TRBJ1-6	few	.	CASSLESSFGSYNSPLHF	TGCGCCAGCAGCCTGGAGAGTAGCTTTGGATCCTATAATTCACCCCTCCACTTT
TRBV4-1	TRBJ1-2	.	.	CASSQGRGTRDYGYTF	TGCGCCAGCAGCCAAGGTAGGGGGACCCGGGACTATGGCTACACCTTC
TRBV3-1/TRBV3-2	TRBJ1-1	many	TRBD1	CASSLTQGSPEAFF	TGTGCCAGCAGCCTCACACAGGGGAGCCCTGAAGCTTTCTTT
TRBV28	TRBJ1-1	.	.	CASNAAGGGMNTEAFF	TGTGCCAGCAACGCAGCGGGGGGCGGAATGAACACTGAAGCTTTCTTT
TRBV6-6	TRBJ1-5	few	.	CASRRGVTNQPQHF	TGTGCCAGCAGGCGCGGGGTGACGAATCAGCCCCAGCATTTT
TRBV29-1	TRBJ2-7	few	TRBD2	CSVQGGVTDEQYF	TGCAGCGTCCAGGGAGGGGTGACTGACGAGCAGTACTTC
TRBV7-9	TRBJ1-2	.	TRBD1	CASSLSGTDGGYTF	TGTGCCAGCAGCTTGTCAGGGACAGACGGGGGCTACACCTTC
TRBV6-5	TRBJ2-5	.	.	CASSYRATQETQYF	TGTGCCAGCAGTTACCGAGCGACCCAAGAGACCCAGTACTTC
TRBV18	TRBJ2-1	.	.	CASSPLRNEQFF	TGTGCCAGCTCACCACTTCGGAATGAGCAGTTCTTC
TRBV18	TRBJ1-1	.	.	CASSSQMNTEAFF	TGTGCCAGCTCATCTCAGATGAACACTGAAGCTTTCTTT
TRBV4-2	TRBJ2-2	.	.	CASSQAAGLTGELFF	TGTGCCAGCAGCCAAGCTGCGGGGTTGACCGGGGAGCTGTTTTTT
TRBV19	TRBJ1-2	once	.	CASTLAAEANYGYTF	TGTGCCAGTACCCTCGCGGCAGAAGCTAACTATGGCTACACCTTC
TRBV7-6	TRBJ2-3	.	.	CASSLGGPGFTDTQYF	TGTGCCAGCAGCTTAGGGGGGCCCGGATTCACAGATACGCAGTATTTT
TRBV7-2	TRBJ2-3	.	.	CASSKSPADTQYF	TGTGCCAGCAGTAAGTCCCCAGCAGATACGCAGTATTTT
TRBV7-2	TRBJ2-7	.	.	CASSLGRTVSYEQYF	TGTGCCAGCAGCTTAGGGCGGACAGTCTCCTACGAGCAGTACTTC
TRBV7-9	TRBJ1-1	.	.	CASSLAYGVAEAFF	TGTGCCAGCAGCTTAGCGTACGGGGTGGCTGAAGCTTTCTTT
TRBV5-5	TRBJ1-4	.	.	CASSLGQLTGEKLFF	TGTGCCAGCAGCTTGGGACAGCTGACGGGTGAAAAACTGTTTTTT
TRBV21-1	TRBJ2-7	.	.	CASTSSGRTGFYEQYF	TGTGCCAGCACTTCTTCGGGGAGGACAGGGTTCTACGAGCAGTACTTC
TRBV7-2	TRBJ1-4	.	.	CASSLGQINEKLFF	TGTGCCAGCAGCCTGGGGCAGATTAATGAAAAACTGTTTTTT
TRBV28	TRBJ1-2	few	.	CASSLTGPNYGYTF	TGTGCCAGCAGCCTGACAGGACCTAACTATGGCTACACCTTC
TRBV7-9	TRBJ2-7	.	TRBD1	CASSINRGLMSYEQYF	TGTGCCAGCAGCATAAACAGGGGGCTTATGTCCTACGAGCAGTACTTC
TRBV2	TRBJ2-3	.	.	CAGQGPFTDTQYF	TGTGCCGGCCAGGGGCCTTTTACAGATACGCAGTATTTT
TRBV20-1	TRBJ1-2	.	TRBD1	CSASGTGRNYGYTF	TGCAGTGCTAGTGGGACAGGGAGGAACTATGGCTACACCTTC
TRBV4-2	TRBJ2-3	.	TRBD2	CASSHPLAGRTDTQYF	TGTGCCAGCAGCCATCCCCTAGCGGGCCGCACAGATACGCAGTATTTT
TRBV7-9	TRBJ1-6	.	.	CASSLTGGSYNSPLHF	TGTGCCAGCAGCTTAACGGGGGGTTCTTATAATTCACCCCTCCACTTT
TRBV27	TRBJ2-1	.	.	CASSLRFAGALGNEQFF	TGTGCCAGCAGTTTAAGGTTCGCGGGGGCTTTGGGCAATGAGCAGTTCTTC
TRBV12-5	TRBJ1-3	few	TRBD1	CASGGQRWDTIYF	TGTGCTAGTGGGGGACAGCGTTGGGACACCATATATTTT
TRBV4-3	TRBJ2-7	.	.	CASSQDRAGFYEQYF	TGCGCCAGCAGCCAAGATAGGGCAGGGTTTTACGAGCAGTACTTC
TRBV13	TRBJ1-2	.	TRBD1	CASSRTGGLYGYTF	TGTGCCAGCAGCCGGACAGGGGGGCTCTATGGCTACACCTTC
TRBV14	TRBJ2-3	.	TRBD2	CASSQVTGGDTQYF	TGTGCCAGCAGCCAAGTGACGGGAGGAGATACGCAGTATTTT
TRBV5-1	TRBJ2-1	.	TRBD2	CASSLELAGLNEQFF	TGCGCCAGCAGCTTGGAATTAGCGGGACTCAATGAGCAGTTCTTC
TRBV6-5	TRBJ1-6	once	TRBD1	CASSYRRTGSTLHF	TGTGCCAGCAGTTATCGTCGGACAGGGTCTACCCTCCACTTT
TRBV27	TRBJ2-4	.	.	CASSLLGGVGKNIQYF	TGTGCCAGCAGTTTATTGGGGGGAGTGGGAAAAAACATTCAGTACTTC
TRBV4-3	TRBJ2-7	.	.	CASSQDRAGSYEQYF	TGCGCCAGCAGCCAAGACAGGGCCGGCTCCTACGAGCAGTACTTC
TRBV2	TRBJ1-1	.	TRBD1	CASSPGGINTEAFF	TGTGCCAGCAGTCCAGGGGGAATCAACACTGAAGCTTTCTTT
TRBV4-3	TRBJ1-1	.	.	CASSQDGTSTSTEAFF	TGCGCCAGCAGCCAAGATGGTACGTCCACATCAACTGAAGCTTTCTTT
TRBV13	TRBJ1-1	.	.	CASSFLTAYTEAFF	TGTGCCAGCAGCTTTTTGACAGCTTACACTGAAGCTTTCTTT
TRBV7-3	TRBJ2-3	.	TRBD2	CASSLTSFSRGGTDTQYF	TGTGCCAGCAGCTTAACTTCCTTTTCGCGGGGGGGCACAGATACGCAGTATTTT
TRBV5-5	TRBJ1-4	.	.	CASSLAEIEKLFF	TGTGCCAGCAGCTTGGCCGAGATTGAAAAACTGTTTTTT
TRBV5-1	TRBJ2-1	few	TRBD1	CASSLDRPGQGVNEQFF	TGCGCCAGCAGCTTGGATCGCCCGGGACAGGGGGTCAATGAGCAGTTCTTC
TRBV12-3/TRBV12-4	TRBJ2-1	.	.	CASSTGNHNEQFF	TGTGCCAGCAGCACAGGGAATCACAATGAGCAGTTCTTC
TRBV5-4	TRBJ2-7	.	TRBD2	CASSLGTSGGAKEQYF	TGTGCCAGCAGCCTCGGGACTAGCGGGGGGGCGAAAGAGCAGTACTTC
TRBV21-1	TRBJ2-5	once	.	CASSKTSGDLRETQYF	TGTGCCAGCAGCAAAACTAGCGGAGATTTACGAGAGACCCAGTACTTC
TRBV5-6	TRBJ2-7	.	.	CASSFTGHGPEQYF	TGTGCCAGCAGCTTTACGGGACACGGACCCGAGCAGTACTTC
TRBV4-3	TRBJ2-3	many	TRBD2	CASSQYDGLAGGSTSTDTQYF	TGCGCCAGCAGCCAATACGACGGACTAGCGGGGGGCAGTACTAGCACAGATACGCAGTATTTT
TRBV5-1	TRBJ2-7	.	.	CASSLEDIPLKEQYF	TGCGCCAGCAGCTTGGAAGACATCCCCTTGAAGGAGCAGTACTTC
TRBV18	TRBJ1-1	.	.	CASSPGGQVEAFF	TGTGCCAGCTCACCGGGGGGTCAAGTTGAAGCTTTCTTT
TRBV4-2	TRBJ1-2	once	.	CASSPPRANYGYTF	TGTGCCAGCAGCCCCCCCCGGGCTAACTATGGCTACACCTTC
TRBV11-1	TRBJ2-7	.	.	CASSTTGEQYF	TGTGCCAGCAGCACTACAGGGGAGCAGTACTTC
TRBV7-3	TRBJ2-1	.	TRBD1	CASTRTGVDNEQFF	TGTGCCAGCACCCGGACAGGGGTGGACAATGAGCAGTTCTTC
TRBV4-3	TRBJ2-3	.	TRBD1	CASSHDIRDRDLGDTQYF	TGCGCCAGCAGCCATGATATCCGGGACAGGGATTTGGGGGATACGCAGTATTTT
TRBV3-1/TRBV3-2	TRBJ2-3	.	.	CASSQDGSGNTQYF	TGTGCCAGCAGCCAAGATGGCAGCGGTAATACGCAGTATTTT
TRBV3-1/TRBV3-2	TRBJ2-5	.	TRBD2	CASSQDGLAGGGGPKETQYF	TGTGCCAGCAGCCAAGACGGACTAGCGGGAGGAGGAGGGCCCAAAGAGACCCAGTACTTC
TRBV7-3	TRBJ2-2	.	.	CASSLGQNTGELFF	TGTGCCAGCAGCTTAGGGCAGAACACCGGGGAGCTGTTTTTT